The TCR beta chain described here comes from a study of shared clonotypes between healthy human individuals. Selected positively for CCR7 and CD45RO-negative, naive CD8 cells excluded terminally differentiated effector memory CD45RA+ cells. TCRdb keeps only in-frame clones here, not all; method: immunoSEQ multiplex PCR. The data hold 750,000 to 1,000,000 clones, with 80% to 95% observed a single time. Germline V gene data show CDR1 as SGHVS and CDR2 as FQNEAQ. Trimming took off 6 bases at V and 1 base at J, with 13 bases between the two ends. The CDR3 loop spans 14 amino acids. About this clone itself: Its target is unknown.

Broader study findings: The researchers took only blood, and tissue repertoires probably look different.

The chain employs TRBV7-8 and TRBJ2-7, with D maybe TRBD2 (5 bases). Sequenced input: naive CD8+ T cells sorted from blood. The clonotype originates from a young man in good health. CDR3 region: CASSSTGLSYEQYF. The CDR3 DNA reads as TGTGCCAGCAGTTCTACCGGACTTTCCTACGAGCAGTACTTC.